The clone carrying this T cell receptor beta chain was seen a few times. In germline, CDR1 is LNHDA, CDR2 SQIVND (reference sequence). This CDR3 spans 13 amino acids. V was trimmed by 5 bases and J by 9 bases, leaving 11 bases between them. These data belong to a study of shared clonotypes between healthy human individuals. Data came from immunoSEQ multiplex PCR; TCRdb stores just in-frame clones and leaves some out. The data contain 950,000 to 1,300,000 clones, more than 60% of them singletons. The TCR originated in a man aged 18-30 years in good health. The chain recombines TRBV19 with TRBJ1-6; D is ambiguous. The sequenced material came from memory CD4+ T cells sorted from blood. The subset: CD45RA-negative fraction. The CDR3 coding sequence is TGTGCCAGTAGTTCCCGGAATTCTTCACCCCTCCACTTT. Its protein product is CASSSRNSSPLHF.